Sequencing of this TCR beta chain was carried out in a study of radiotherapy plus CTLA-4 blockade in lung cancer. The V gene end was trimmed by 2 bases and the J gene end by 4 bases; junction bases not matched to a gene: 5. The CDR3 covers 15 residues. The germline V gene encodes CDR1 KGHSH and CDR2 LQKENI. Data came from immunoSEQ multiplex PCR; TCRdb stores just in-frame clones and leaves some out. Of about 120,000 clones listed, about 90% were seen once; the top ten hold over 6%. The sample here was peripheral blood, taken from a patient treated with radiotherapy plus ipilimumab. The sequence was collected from a human donor with non-small cell lung cancer that progressed on radiotherapy plus ipilimumab. This rearrangement joins TRBV18 to TRBJ2-5; 9 bases align to TRBD2. This CDR3 is CASSPTAGGGETQYF. CDR3 nucleotides: TGTGCCAGCTCACCAACAGCGGGAGGTGGAGAGACCCAGTACTTC.